This TCR beta chain was captured by sequencing in a study of blood T cells in healthy people across ages. Alongside a J-beta primer mix, a sample-barcoded 5' primer served in a second PCR lasting roughly 7 to 11 cycles. MiXCR, applied by TCRdb to the 5' RACE reads, yields one record per CDR3 protein. The table lists about 900,000 distinct CDR3 sequences, around two thirds of them singletons. Losses at the gene ends were 2 bases for V and 5 bases for J; bases not matched to a gene: 8. Germline loops: CDR1 SGHRS, CDR2 YFSETQ. The CDR3 extends over 16 amino acids. The sequence was obtained from a man aged 25 to 45 in good health. This sequence joins TRBV5-1 and TRBJ2-3; 10 nucleotides align to TRBD2. The sequencing sample was made of blood. CDR3 sequence: CASSFQRGGWRDTQYF. DNA for the CDR3: TGCGCCAGCAGCTTTCAGCGGGGGGGCTGGAGAGATACGCAGTATTTT. Full variable domain (missing parts from reference TRBV5-1 and TRBJ2-3): KAGVTQTPRYLIKTRGQQVTLSCSPISGHRSVSWYQQTPGQGLQFLFEYFSETQRNKGNFPGRFSGRQFSNSRSEMNVSTLELGDSALYLCASSFQRGGWRDTQYFGPGTRLTVL.